This TCR beta chain comes out of a study of early T cells in non-severe SARS-CoV-2 infection. The wider study: Bulk RNA taken from unsorted whole blood was sequenced, leaving chains unpaired. Study-level results: VDJdb matches were skewed toward anti-spike CD8 T cell responses.

Attachment of unique molecular identifiers was made to individual cDNA molecules. TCRdb passed the 5' RACE reads through MiXCR, listing each CDR3 protein once. The table shows approximately 63,000 distinct CDR3 sequences, with 5% to 6.5% occurring only once. The CDR3 consists of 16 residues. The V end was cut by 5 bases, the J end by 0 bases, with 14 bases between. Germline CDR1 MNHEY, CDR2 SVGEGT. A few counts support this clonotype. Its antigen is undetermined. The TCR was taken from an adult who was a healthcare worker with PCR-confirmed SARS-CoV-2 infection or an uninfected control (not recorded which). This rearrangement joins TRBV6-2 or TRBV6-3 to TRBJ2-1, with a weak D call TRBD1 (6 bases). This specimen consisted of whole blood, obtained at baseline. The CDR3 DNA reads as TGTGCCAGCAGTCCTAAGGGGGTAAGCTCCTACAATGAGCAGTTCTTC. This gives the protein CASSPKGVSSYNEQFF.